The T cell receptor (beta chain) described here comes from a study of T cell responses to AZD1222 COVID-19 vaccine. The repertoire was sequenced with immunoSEQ multiplex PCR; TCRdb's copy has only in-frame clones and lacks some. The repertoire holds some 130,000 clones, around four fifths seen once, with approximately 4% in the top ten. This CDR3 contains 12 residues. Germline V gives CDR1 LGHDT, CDR2 YNNKEL (reference sequence). The ends were cut back, 10 bases at V and 10 bases at J, with 14 bases in the middle. This specimen was peripheral blood, taken on day 0 of AZD1222 vaccination. V usage is TRBV3-1 (or the pseudogene TRBV3-2) and J usage is TRBJ1-6; perhaps TRBD1 as D (5 bases). The TCR originated in an adult in good health. The CDR3 DNA reads as TGTGCCACCACGACGGGGACCTCACCCCTCCACTTT. As protein: CATTTGTSPLHF.